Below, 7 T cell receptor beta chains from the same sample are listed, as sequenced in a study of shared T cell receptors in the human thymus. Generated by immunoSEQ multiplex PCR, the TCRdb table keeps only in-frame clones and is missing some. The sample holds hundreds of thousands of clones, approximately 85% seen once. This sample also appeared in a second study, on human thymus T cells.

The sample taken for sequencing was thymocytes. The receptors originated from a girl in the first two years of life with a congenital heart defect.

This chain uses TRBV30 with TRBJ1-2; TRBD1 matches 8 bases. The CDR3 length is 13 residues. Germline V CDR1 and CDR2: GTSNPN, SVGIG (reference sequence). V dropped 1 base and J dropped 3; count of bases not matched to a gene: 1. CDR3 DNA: TGTGCCTGGAGTGCGGACAGGGACTATGGCTACACCTTC. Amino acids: CAWSADRDYGYTF.

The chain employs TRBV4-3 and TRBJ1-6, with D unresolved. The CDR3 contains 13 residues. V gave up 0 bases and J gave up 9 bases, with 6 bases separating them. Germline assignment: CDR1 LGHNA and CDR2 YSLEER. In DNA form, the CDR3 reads TGCGCCAGCAGCCAAGACCTGGCTTCACCCCTCCACTTT. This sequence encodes CASSQDLASPLHF.

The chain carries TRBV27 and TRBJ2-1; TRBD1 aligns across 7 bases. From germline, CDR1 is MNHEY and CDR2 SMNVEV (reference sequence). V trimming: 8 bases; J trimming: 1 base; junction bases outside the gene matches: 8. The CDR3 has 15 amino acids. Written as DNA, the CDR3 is TGTGCCAGCGGCGACAGGGTCACGTCCTACAATGAGCAGTTCTTC. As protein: CASGDRVTSYNEQFF.

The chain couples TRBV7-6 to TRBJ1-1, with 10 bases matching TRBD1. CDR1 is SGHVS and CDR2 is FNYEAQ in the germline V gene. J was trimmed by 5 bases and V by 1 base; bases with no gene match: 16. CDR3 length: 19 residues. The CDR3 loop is CASSLGHLDRGGRKTEAFF. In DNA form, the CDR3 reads TGTGCCAGCAGCTTAGGTCACCTGGACAGGGGGGGAAGGAAGACTGAAGCTTTCTTT.

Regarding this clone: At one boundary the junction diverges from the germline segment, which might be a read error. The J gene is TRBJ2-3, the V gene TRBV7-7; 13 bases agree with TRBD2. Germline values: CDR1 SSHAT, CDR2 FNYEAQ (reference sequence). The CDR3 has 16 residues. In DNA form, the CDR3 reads TGTGCTAGCAGCCGCGGACTAGCGGGGGCCACAGATACGCAGTATTTT. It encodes CASSRGLAGATDTQYF.

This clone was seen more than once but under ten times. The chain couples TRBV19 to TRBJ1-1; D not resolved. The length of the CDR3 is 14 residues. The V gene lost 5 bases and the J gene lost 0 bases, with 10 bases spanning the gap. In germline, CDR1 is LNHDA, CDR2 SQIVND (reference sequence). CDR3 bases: TGTGCCAGTAGTTTCCAGACTATGAACACTGAAGCTTTCTTT. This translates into CASSFQTMNTEAFF.

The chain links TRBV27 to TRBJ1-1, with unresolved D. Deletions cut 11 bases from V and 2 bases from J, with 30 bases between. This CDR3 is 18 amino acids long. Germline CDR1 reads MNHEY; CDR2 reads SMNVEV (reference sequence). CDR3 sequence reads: CASLPAGERIKNNTEAFF. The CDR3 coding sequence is TGTGCCTCCCTTCCAGCCGGGGAGCGGATAAAGAATAACACTGAAGCTTTCTTT.